The T cell receptor beta chain described here comes from a study of blood T cells in healthy people across ages. Then a second PCR, running roughly 7 to 11 cycles, was carried out with a sample-barcoded 5' primer and a J-beta primer mix. TCRdb re-derived calls from the 5' RACE reads in MiXCR, one entry per CDR3 protein. The sample has around 800,000 distinct CDR3 sequences, under 45% seen once; the top ten hold around 21%. The sample comprised blood. The TCR originated in a man in his sixties in good health.

The CDR3 spells CASTLAGGGETQYF. In nucleotides, the CDR3 is TGTGCCAGCACCCTAGCGGGCGGAGGGGAGACCCAGTACTTC. V and J are TRBV7-2 and TRBJ2-5; 8 bases match TRBD2. V dropped 7 bases and J dropped 5; count of bases not matched to a gene: 9. The V gene's germline CDR1 is SGHTA and CDR2 FQGNSA. This CDR3 comprises 14 residues. The full variable domain, rest sourced from reference TRBV7-2 and TRBJ2-5, is GAGVSQSPSNKVTEKGKDVELRCDPISGHTALYWYRQSLGQGLEFLIYFQGNSAPDKSGLPSDRFSAERTGGSVSTLTIQRTQQEDSAVYLCASTLAGGGETQYFGPGTRLLVL.